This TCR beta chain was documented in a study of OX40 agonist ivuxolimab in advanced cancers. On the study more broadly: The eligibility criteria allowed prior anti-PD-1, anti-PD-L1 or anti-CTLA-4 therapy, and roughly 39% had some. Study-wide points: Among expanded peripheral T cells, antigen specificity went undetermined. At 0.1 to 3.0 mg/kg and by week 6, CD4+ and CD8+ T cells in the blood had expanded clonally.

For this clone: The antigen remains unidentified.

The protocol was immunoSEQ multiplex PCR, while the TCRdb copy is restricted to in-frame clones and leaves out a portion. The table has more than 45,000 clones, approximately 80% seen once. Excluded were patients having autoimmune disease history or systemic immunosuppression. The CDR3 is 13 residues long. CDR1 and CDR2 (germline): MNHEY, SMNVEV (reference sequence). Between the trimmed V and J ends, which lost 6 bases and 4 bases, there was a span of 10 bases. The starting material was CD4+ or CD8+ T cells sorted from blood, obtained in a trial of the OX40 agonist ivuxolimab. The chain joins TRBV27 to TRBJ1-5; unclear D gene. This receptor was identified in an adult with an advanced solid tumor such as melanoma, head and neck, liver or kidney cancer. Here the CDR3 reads CASRGWGNQPQHF. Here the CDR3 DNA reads TGTGCCAGCAGGGGCTGGGGTAATCAGCCCCAGCATTTT.